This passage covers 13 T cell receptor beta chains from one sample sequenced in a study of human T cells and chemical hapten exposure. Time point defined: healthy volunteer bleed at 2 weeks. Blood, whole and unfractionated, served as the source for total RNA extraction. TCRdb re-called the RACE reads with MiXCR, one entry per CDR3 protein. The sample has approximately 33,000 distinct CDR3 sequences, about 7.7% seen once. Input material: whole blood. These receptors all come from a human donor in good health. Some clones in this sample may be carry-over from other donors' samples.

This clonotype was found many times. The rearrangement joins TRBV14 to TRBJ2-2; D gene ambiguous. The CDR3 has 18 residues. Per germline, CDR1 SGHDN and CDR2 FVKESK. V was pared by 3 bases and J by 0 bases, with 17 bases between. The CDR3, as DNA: TGTGCCAGCAGCCAGATTCCTTACCGCAGAACGAACACCGGGGAGCTGTTTTTT. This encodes CASSQIPYRRTNTGELFF. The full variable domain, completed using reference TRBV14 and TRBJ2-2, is EAGVTQFPSHSVIEKGQTVTLRCDPISGHDNLYWYRRVMGKEIKFLLHFVKESKQDESGMPNNRFLAERTGGTYSTLKVQPAELEDSGVYFCASSQIPYRRTNTGELFFGEGSRLTVL.

The CDR3 DNA reads TGTGCCATCAGGTCGGACAGGAGCTCCTACAATGAGCAGTTCTTC. It codes for CAIRSDRSSYNEQFF. The chain uses TRBV10-3 and TRBJ2-1, with TRBD1 matching 7 bases. This CDR3 contains 15 residues. Germline CDR1 reads ENHRY; CDR2 reads SYGVKD. After removal of 6 bases from V and 0 bases from J, the junction contained 5 bases not matched to a gene.

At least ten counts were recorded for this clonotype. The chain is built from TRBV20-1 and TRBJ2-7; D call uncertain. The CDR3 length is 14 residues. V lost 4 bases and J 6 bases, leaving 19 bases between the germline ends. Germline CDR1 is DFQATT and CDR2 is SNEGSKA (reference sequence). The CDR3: CSATENSPGPEQYF. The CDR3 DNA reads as TGCAGTGCTACTGAGAACAGCCCCGGTCCCGAGCAGTACTTC.

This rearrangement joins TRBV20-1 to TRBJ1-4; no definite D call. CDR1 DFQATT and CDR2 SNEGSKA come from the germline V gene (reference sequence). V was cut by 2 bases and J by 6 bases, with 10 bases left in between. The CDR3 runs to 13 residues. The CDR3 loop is CSARMGYHEKLFF. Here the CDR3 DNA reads TGCAGTGCTAGAATGGGATACCATGAAAAACTGTTTTTT.

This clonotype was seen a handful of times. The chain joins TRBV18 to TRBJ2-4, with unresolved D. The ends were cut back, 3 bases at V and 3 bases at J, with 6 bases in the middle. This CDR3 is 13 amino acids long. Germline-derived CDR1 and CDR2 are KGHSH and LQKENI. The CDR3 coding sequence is TGTGCCAGCTCACCCGGTGGCAAAAACATTCAGTACTTC. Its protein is CASSPGGKNIQYF.

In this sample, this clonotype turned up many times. CDR3 coding DNA: TGCAGCGTTGATTCTGGAAACACCGGGGAGCTGTTTTTT. This encodes CSVDSGNTGELFF. The chain is built from TRBV29-1 and TRBJ2-2; no definite D call. Trimming cost V 3 bases and J 2 bases, with 7 bases left between them. The germline CDR1 and CDR2 sequences are SQVTM and ANQGSEA. The CDR3 spans 13 residues.

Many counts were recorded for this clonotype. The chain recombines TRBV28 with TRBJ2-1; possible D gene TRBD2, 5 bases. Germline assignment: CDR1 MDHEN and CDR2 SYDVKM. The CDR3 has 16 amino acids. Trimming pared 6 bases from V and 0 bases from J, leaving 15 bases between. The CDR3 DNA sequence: TGTGCCAGCAGCTCCTTCCTAGGGAGCTCCTACAATGAGCAGTTCTTC. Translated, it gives CASSSFLGSSYNEQFF.

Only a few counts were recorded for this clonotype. CDR3 DNA: TGTGCCAGCAGTACCACACAGGGGTACCTCTCTGGGGCCAACGTCCTGACTTTC. Translated, it gives CASSTTQGYLSGANVLTF. The chain joins TRBV6-2 or TRBV6-3 to TRBJ2-6, with 7 positions matching TRBD1. Per germline, CDR1 MNHEY and CDR2 SVGEGT. J gave up 0 bases and V 5 bases, and 10 bases lay outside the gene matches. The CDR3 is 18 residues long.

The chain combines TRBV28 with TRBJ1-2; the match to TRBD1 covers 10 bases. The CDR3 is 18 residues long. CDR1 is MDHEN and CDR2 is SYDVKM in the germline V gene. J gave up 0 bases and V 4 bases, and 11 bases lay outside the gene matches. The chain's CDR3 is CASSSFSGQGPSNYGYTF. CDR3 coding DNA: TGTGCCAGCAGTTCCTTTTCGGGACAGGGGCCTTCTAACTATGGCTACACCTTC.

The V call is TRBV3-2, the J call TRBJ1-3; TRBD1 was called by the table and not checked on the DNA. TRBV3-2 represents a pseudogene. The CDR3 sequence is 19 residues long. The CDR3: CASSRRTGGGPPPGNTIYF. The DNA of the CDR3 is TGTGCCAGCAGCCGGAGGACAGGGGGCGGCCCCCCCCCTGGAAACACCATATATTTT.

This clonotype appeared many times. DNA for the CDR3: TGTGCCAGCAGTCTACCACAGTCCGCACGCGACTACGAGCAGTACTTC. Encoded protein: CASSLPQSARDYEQYF. The V gene is TRBV28, the J gene TRBJ2-7, with D unclear. The CDR3 totals 16 residues. V was shortened by 5 bases and J by 3 bases, with 20 bases between the two germline ends. CDR1 is MDHEN and CDR2 is SYDVKM in the germline V gene.

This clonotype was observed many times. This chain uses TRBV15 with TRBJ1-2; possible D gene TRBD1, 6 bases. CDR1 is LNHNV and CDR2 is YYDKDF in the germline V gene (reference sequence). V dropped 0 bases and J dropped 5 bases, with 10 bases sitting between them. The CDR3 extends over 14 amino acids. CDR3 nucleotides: TGTGCCACCAGCAGAGAAGGCCAGGGGTATGGCTACACCTTC. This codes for CATSREGQGYGYTF.

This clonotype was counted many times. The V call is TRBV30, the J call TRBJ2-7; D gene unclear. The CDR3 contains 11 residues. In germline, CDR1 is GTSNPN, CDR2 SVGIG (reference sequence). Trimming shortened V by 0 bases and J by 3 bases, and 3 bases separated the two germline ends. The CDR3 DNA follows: TGTGCCTGGAGTGTAAGCTACGAGCAGTACTTC. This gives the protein CAWSVSYEQYF.